The 4 T cell receptor beta chains presented below share a single source sample, sequenced in a study of human T cells and chemical hapten exposure. Time point reported: patch test 3, about 24 weeks after DPC sensitization. Regarding treatment: therapeutic diphenylcyclopropenone sensitization with weekly scalp DPC. TCRdb re-called the RACE reads through MiXCR, storing one row per CDR3 protein. The sample shows some 110,000 distinct CDR3 sequences, 30% to 35% of them seen only once. The material was whole blood, obtained in connection with sensitization to the hapten diphenylcyclopropenone (DPC). These TCRs come from a middle-aged man with alopecia areata. Some clones in this sample may be carry-over from other donors' samples.

This clonotype was counted only a few times. V and J are TRBV6-1 and TRBJ2-7; D is unclear. Trimming took 1 base from V and 5 from J, leaving 12 bases between them. This CDR3 spans 14 amino acids. The germline CDR1 and CDR2 sequences are MNHNS and SASEGT. The CDR3 DNA reads as TGTGCCAGCAGTGAAGTTGGAAGGGTCCACGAGCAGTACGTC. Translating it yields CASSEVGRVHEQYV.

The chain has TRBV7-2 and TRBJ2-1; 11 bases line up with TRBD2. With V trimmed by 1 base and J by 9 bases, 5 bases remained unmatched. The length of the CDR3 is 15 residues. The germline V gene encodes CDR1 SGHTA and CDR2 FQGNSA. The CDR3, as DNA: TGTGCCAGCAGCTTAGTAGCGGGAGGGTCTGCTGAGCAGTTCTTC. This translates into CASSLVAGGSAEQFF. The full variable domain, rest sourced from reference TRBV7-2 and TRBJ2-1, is GAGVSQSPSNKVTEKGKDVELRCDPISGHTALYWYRQSLGQGLEFLIYFQGNSAPDKSGLPSDRFSAERTGGSVSTLTIQRTQQEDSAVYLCASSLVAGGSAEQFFGPGTRLTVL.

The rearrangement uses TRBV12-3 or TRBV12-4 and TRBJ2-3; perhaps TRBD1 as D (6 bases). The CDR3 runs 15 residues. V was trimmed by 6 bases and J by 1 base, leaving 14 bases between them. The CDR3 region is CASSPGTLGTDTQYF. CDR3 in DNA: TGTGCCAGCAGCCCCGGGACATTAGGCACAGATACGCAGTATTTT.

This clonotype has only a few counts. The chain carries TRBV6-2 or TRBV6-3 and TRBJ2-3; TRBD2 matches at 7 bases. Germline loops: CDR1 MNHEY, CDR2 SVGEGT. The CDR3 is 14 amino acids. J gave up 4 bases and V 2 bases, and 3 bases lay outside the gene matches. In DNA form, the CDR3 reads TGTGCCAGCAGTTACGCGGGAGTGGCAGATACGCAGTATTTT. It encodes CASSYAGVADTQYF.